These 25 T cell receptor beta chains came from one sample sequenced in a study of T cells in tumors after PD-1 blockade. Noted time point: second of two post-therapy site-matched biopsies roughly two months apart. The assay was immunoSEQ multiplex PCR, and TCRdb's table has in-frame clones only and misses some. Among some 8,200 clones, 62% were seen once, and the ten largest hold around 12%. The material was tumor tissue, obtained after anti-PD-1 treatment. These TCRs come from a human donor with basal cell carcinoma.

This clone appeared a few times. V usage is TRBV4-1 and J usage is TRBJ2-1; D is perhaps TRBD2 (6 bases). Trimming pared 4 bases from V and 6 bases from J, leaving 16 bases between. This CDR3 region has 15 residues. Germline loops: CDR1 MGHRA, CDR2 YSYEKL. The CDR3 DNA sequence: TGCGCCAGCAGCCTTCAGAGCGGGTTATTCAATGAGCAGTTCTTC. It yields the protein CASSLQSGLFNEQFF.

The gene calls are TRBV18 and TRBJ1-1; no clear D gene. Trimming took 4 bases from V and 1 from J, leaving 7 bases between them. CDR1 and CDR2 (germline): KGHSH, LQKENI. The CDR3 has 13 residues. The CDR3 loop reads CASSRAENTEAFF. The CDR3 bases are TGTGCCAGCTCACGGGCGGAGAACACTGAAGCTTTCTTT.

By share, this clone ranks as medium-sized. The chain joins TRBV5-1 to TRBJ1-3; TRBD1 might be the D (5 bases). CDR3 length equals 14 residues. Germline V gene data show CDR1 as SGHRS and CDR2 as YFSETQ. Trimming left V 4 bases short and J 4 bases short, with 12 bases between. The CDR3: CASSPGLVGNTIYF. DNA for the CDR3: TGCGCCAGCAGCCCGGGACTCGTGGGAAACACCATATATTTT.

V is TRBV6-5 and J is TRBJ1-4; no clear D gene. V lost 7 bases to trimming and J lost 6 bases, with 9 bases between them. Germline assignment: CDR1 MNHEY and CDR2 SVGAGI. This CDR3 region has 12 residues. The CDR3 loop is CASTYQYEKLFF. The CDR3 nucleotides read TGTGCCAGCACATATCAGTATGAAAAACTGTTTTTT.

By share of the sample, this clone is medium-sized. The rearrangement links TRBV11-3 to TRBJ1-2, with D perhaps TRBD1 (5 bases). The CDR3 loop spans 13 amino acids. V dropped 4 bases and J dropped 3 bases, with 9 bases sitting between them. The V gene's germline CDR1 is SGHNT and CDR2 YENEEA. CDR3 in amino acids: CASSSWDYYGYTF. CDR3 nucleotide sequence: TGTGCCAGCAGCTCCTGGGACTACTATGGCTACACCTTC.

This clone rates as medium-sized. The chain uses TRBV7-9 and TRBJ2-5; D is perhaps TRBD1 or TRBD2 (5 bases each). The CDR3 is 15 amino acids. CDR1 and CDR2 from the germline V gene are SEHNR and FQNEAQ (reference sequence). V lost 5 bases to trimming and J lost 1 base, with 14 bases between them. Here the CDR3 reads CASSVPGRGQETQYF. Here the CDR3 DNA reads TGTGCCAGCAGCGTTCCGGGACGGGGCCAAGAGACCCAGTACTTC. The variable domain in full, completed from reference TRBV7-9 and TRBJ2-5, reads DTGVSQNPRHKITKRGQNVTFRCDPISEHNRLYWYRQTLGQGPEFLTYFQNEAQLEKSRLLSDRFSAERPKGSFSTLEIQRTEQGDSAMYLCASSVPGRGQETQYFGPGTRLLVL.

This chain links TRBV6-6 with TRBJ2-7; no reliable D call. Trimming left V 0 bases short and J 2 bases short, with 14 bases between. This CDR3 has 16 residues. Germline assignment: CDR1 MNHNY and CDR2 SVGAGI (reference sequence). The CDR3 reads CASSYSTLRNPYEQYF. The CDR3 bases are TGTGCCAGCAGTTACTCGACACTCCGAAATCCCTACGAGCAGTACTTC.

The rearrangement uses TRBV21-1 and TRBJ1-5; TRBD1 is the table's D call and was not checked against the DNA. TRBV21-1 is a pseudogene locus. This CDR3 has 16 residues. CDR3 in amino acids: CASSPYSGQSNQPQHF. The CDR3 coding sequence is TGTGCCAGCAGCCCCTACAGTGGACAGAGCAATCAGCCCCAGCATTTT.

By proportion, this clone is large. J is TRBJ2-4 and V is TRBV3-1 (or the pseudogene TRBV3-2); perhaps TRBD2 as D (6 bases). The CDR3 is 16 amino acids. V was trimmed by 1 base and J by 6 bases, leaving 16 bases between them. The V gene's germline CDR1 is LGHDT and CDR2 YNNKEL (reference sequence). The CDR3 region has the DNA TGTGCCAGCAGCCAAGTAGGAGGGTATCGCGGAAACATTCAGTACTTC. This gives the protein CASSQVGGYRGNIQYF.

V gene TRBV10-3 combines with J gene TRBJ1-2, with unresolved D. This CDR3 spans 12 amino acids. Germline CDR1 reads ENHRY; CDR2 reads SYGVKD. Trimming cost V 8 bases and J 4 bases, with 11 bases left between them. Here the CDR3 DNA reads TGTGCCATCCTATCGGGAATCTATGGCTACACCTTC. Protein: CAILSGIYGYTF.

In this sample, this clone is medium-sized (0.01 to 0.1%). The chain is built from TRBV5-1 and TRBJ2-3; D is possibly TRBD1 or TRBD2 (6 bases each). In germline, CDR1 is SGHRS, CDR2 YFSETQ. With 6 bases removed from V and 3 bases from J, the gap between germline ends came to 14 bases. This CDR3 region has 14 residues. As DNA, the CDR3 is TGCGCCAGCATGTTCCGGGGGCAGACAGATACGCAGTATTTT. This translates into CASMFRGQTDTQYF.

V usage is TRBV5-6 and J usage is TRBJ1-1; D remains ambiguous. CDR1 and CDR2 (germline): SGHDT, YYEEEE. Between the trimmed V and J ends, which lost 1 base and 4 bases, there was a span of 11 bases. CDR3 length equals 14 residues. The CDR3 nucleotides read TGTGCCAGCAGCTTGCGTACGGCACGCACTGAAGCTTTCTTT. It codes for CASSLRTARTEAFF.

The rearrangement links TRBV11-3 to TRBJ2-2; 12 nucleotides align to TRBD1. This CDR3 spans 19 amino acids. Germline V gene sequence: CDR1 SGHNT, CDR2 YENEEA. V was clipped by 0 bases and J by 2 bases; unmatched bases: 7. The CDR3 region is CASSLDHGTGGFNTGELFF. CDR3 in DNA: TGTGCCAGCAGCTTAGACCACGGGACAGGGGGCTTTAACACCGGGGAGCTGTTTTTT.

J is TRBJ2-5 and V is TRBV29-1; D call uncertain. The length of the CDR3 is 12 residues. The germline gives CDR1 SQVTM, CDR2 ANQGSEA. Trimming took off 7 bases at V and 4 bases at J, with 13 bases between the two ends. The CDR3 sequence: CSGLEPVETQYF. CDR3 bases: TGCAGCGGCCTTGAACCAGTAGAGACCCAGTACTTC.

The rearrangement uses TRBV9 and TRBJ2-1; no reliable D call. CDR1 SGDLS and CDR2 YYNGEE come from the germline V gene. The CDR3 sequence is 13 residues long. V was trimmed by 0 bases and J by 5 bases, leaving 6 bases between them. CDR3 region: CASSVEQHNEQFF. The DNA for the CDR3 is TGTGCCAGCAGCGTAGAGCAGCACAATGAGCAGTTCTTC.

The V call is TRBV2, the J call TRBJ2-7; no clear D gene. This CDR3 contains 12 residues. With 4 bases removed from V and 0 bases from J, the gap between germline ends came to 4 bases. Germline V gene data show CDR1 as SNHLY and CDR2 as FYNNEI. In DNA form, the CDR3 reads TGTGCCAGCAGTGGGACCTCCTACGAGCAGTACTTC. The encoded protein is CASSGTSYEQYF. Complete variable domain (other parts from reference TRBV2 and TRBJ2-7): EPEVTQTPSHQVTQMGQEVILRCVPISNHLYFYWYRQILGQKVEFLVSFYNNEISEKSEIFDDQFSVERPDGSNFTLKIRSTKLEDSAMYFCASSGTSYEQYFGPGTRLTVT.

This sequence joins TRBV6-5 and TRBJ1-1; a weak D match, TRBD1 (5 bases). Germline V gene data show CDR1 as MNHEY and CDR2 as SVGAGI. Trimming took 5 bases from V and 1 from J, leaving 11 bases between them. This CDR3 has 14 residues. The CDR3 is CASSPKGRNTEAFF. The CDR3 nucleotides are TGTGCCAGCAGTCCGAAGGGACGGAACACTGAAGCTTTCTTT.

Points on this clone: Other DNA sequences from this sample encode an identical CDR3 as well. V is TRBV7-2 and J is TRBJ2-5; 12 positions agree with TRBD2. With V trimmed by 6 bases and J by 4 bases, 9 bases remained unmatched. In germline, CDR1 is SGHTA, CDR2 FQGNSA. The CDR3 is 16 residues long. As DNA, the CDR3 is TGTGCCAGCAGTTTTCCTAGCGGGGGGGCCCGAGAGACCCAGTACTTC. It encodes CASSFPSGGARETQYF.

This clone has just a few counts. This chain connects TRBV6-6 to TRBJ2-7; D is unresolved. Trimming took 6 bases from V and 2 from J, leaving 14 bases between them. CDR3 length: 14 residues. Germline V CDR1 and CDR2: MNHNY, SVGAGI (reference sequence). The DNA for the CDR3 is TGTGCCAGCAGGCTGAGGCAGGCCGCCTACGAGCAGTACTTC. This translates into CASRLRQAAYEQYF.

The CDR3: CASSRGQGPNQPQHF. Here the CDR3 DNA reads TGTGCCAGCAGTCGTGGACAGGGTCCCAATCAGCCCCAGCATTTT. The chain links TRBV6-5 to TRBJ1-5; 8 positions agree with TRBD1. This CDR3 spans 15 amino acids. Germline V CDR1 and CDR2: MNHEY, SVGAGI. With 5 bases clipped from V and 3 bases from J, the junction kept 6 bases outside the gene matches.

The rearrangement links TRBV6-5 to TRBJ1-1; no firm D call. V lost 4 bases and J 0 bases, leaving 9 bases between the germline ends. The CDR3 length is 14 residues. Germline-derived CDR1 and CDR2 are MNHEY and SVGAGI. The CDR3, as DNA: TGTGCCAGCAGTTCCGTCAGAGTGAACACTGAAGCTTTCTTT. Translating gives CASSSVRVNTEAFF.

This rearrangement joins TRBV7-2 to TRBJ1-5; D call uncertain. Germline V CDR1 and CDR2: SGHTA, FQGNSA. Trimming pared 2 bases from V and 0 bases from J, leaving 11 bases between. CDR3 length equals 16 residues. The CDR3: CASSLLKGNSNQPQHF. The CDR3 nucleotides read TGTGCCAGCAGCTTACTGAAGGGAAATAGCAATCAGCCCCAGCATTTT.

CDR3 coding DNA: TGTGCCACCAGTGATCCGGACAGGGGCGGCGCAGATACGCAGTATTTT. Translated, it gives CATSDPDRGGADTQYF. The V gene is TRBV24-1, the J gene TRBJ2-3, with 9 bases identical to TRBD1. The CDR3 is 16 residues long. Germline CDR1 is KGHDR and CDR2 is SFDVKD. Germline trimming cut 3 bases from V and 4 bases from J; bases unmatched to any gene: 7.

The chain employs TRBV6-5 and TRBJ2-2, with D possibly being TRBD1 or TRBD2 (6 bases each). The germline gives CDR1 MNHEY, CDR2 SVGAGI. Between the trimmed V and J ends, which lost 8 bases and 2 bases, there was a span of 12 bases. CDR3 size: 14 residues. CDR3 in amino acids: CASSTGANTGELFF. The DNA for the CDR3 is TGTGCCAGCTCTACGGGGGCCAACACCGGGGAGCTGTTTTTT.

Notes on this clone: The junction differs from germline at one of its ends, possibly a read error. This rearrangement joins TRBV28 to TRBJ1-2; D possibly corresponds to TRBD1 (6 bases). The CDR3 extends over 14 amino acids. The germline CDR1 and CDR2 sequences are MDHEN and SYDVKM. CDR3 amino acids: CAGSLRGDNYGYTF. The CDR3 DNA is TGTGCCGGCAGTTTAAGGGGGGACAACTATGGCTACACCTTC.